The 10 T cell receptor beta chains reported below all come from one sample, sequenced in a study of CD8+ T cells in alopecia areata. Noted treatment: oral pan-JAK inhibitor, 5-10 mg twice daily. After isolation, RNA underwent reverse transcription to generate cDNA as the sequencing template. The assay was immunoSEQ multiplex PCR, and TCRdb's table has in-frame clones only and misses some. The sample contains fewer than 200,000 clones, less than 75% of which appear only once. This material consisted of CD4+ T cells sorted from blood, taken between weeks 55 and 70, from a patient treated with tofacitinib. All receptors come from a human donor with alopecia areata.

This clone came up a few times. The junction does not match germline at one end; this may be a read error. The V gene is TRBV7-2, the J gene TRBJ2-1; TRBD2 matches 11 bases. CDR1 SGHTA and CDR2 FQGNSA come from the germline V gene. There are 15 residues in the CDR3. The DNA of the CDR3 is TGTGCCAGCACCTTAACTAGCGGGGGCTACAATGAGCAGTTCTTC. Residues: CASTLTSGGYNEQFF.

This chain joins TRBV10-3 and TRBJ2-7; unclear D gene. CDR1 is ENHRY, CDR2 SYGVKD, per germline. The CDR3 totals 13 residues. V gave up 4 bases and J gave up 0 bases, with 7 bases separating them. CDR3 amino acids: CAISATPSYEQYF. DNA of the CDR3: TGTGCCATCAGTGCTACGCCCTCCTACGAGCAGTACTTC.

This chain's CDR3 is CASSSGGGTGRHHF. DNA of the CDR3: TGTGCCAGCAGTTCTGGAGGGGGGACAGGCCGACACCACTTT. V and J are TRBV27 and TRBJ1-6; 8 bases match TRBD1. The CDR3 consists of 14 residues. V trimming: 4 bases; J trimming: 18 bases; junction bases outside the gene matches: 14. Germline CDR1 MNHEY, CDR2 SMNVEV (reference sequence).

The gene calls are TRBV6-6 and TRBJ2-5, with D perhaps TRBD2 (6 bases). Germline loops: CDR1 MNHNY, CDR2 SVGAGI (reference sequence). Between the trimmed V and J ends, which lost 0 bases and 6 bases, there was a span of 14 bases. The CDR3 has 15 amino acids. The CDR3, as DNA: TGTGCCAGCAGTTACTCGATGCGGGGCGGGAAGACCCAGTACTTC. This codes for CASSYSMRGGKTQYF.

The V call is TRBV4-1, the J call TRBJ1-5; the D gene is possibly TRBD1 (5 bases). This CDR3 has 16 residues. From germline, CDR1 is MGHRA and CDR2 YSYEKL. V lost 0 bases to trimming and J lost 1 base, with 10 bases between them. CDR3 coding DNA: TGCGCCAGCAGCCAAGATCAGGGATTGAGCAATCAGCCCCAGCATTTT. This translates into CASSQDQGLSNQPQHF.

The chain uses TRBV6-5 and TRBJ2-1; 8 bases are a match to TRBD2. V lost 6 bases to trimming and J lost 3 bases; unmatched junction nucleotides: 4. Germline CDR1 and CDR2: MNHEY and SVGAGI. This CDR3 is built from 14 residues. DNA of the CDR3: TGTGCCAGCAGCCAACTAGCGGACTACAATGAGCAGTTCTTC. Protein product: CASSQLADYNEQFF.

This chain joins TRBV11-3 and TRBJ2-1, with TRBD1 matching 8 bases. The V and J ends lost 5 bases and 2 bases, in that order; junction bases with no gene match: 5. This CDR3 has 15 amino acids. The germline gives CDR1 SGHNT, CDR2 YENEEA. CDR3 nucleotides: TGTGCCAGCAGCCAGACAGGGGTGGCCTACAATGAGCAGTTCTTC. Amino acid sequence: CASSQTGVAYNEQFF.

Concerning this clone: The identical CDR3 is also encoded by other nucleotide sequences in the sample. The chain carries TRBV5-1 and TRBJ2-5, with D possibly TRBD1 on 5 matching bases. The length of the CDR3 is 13 residues. V was shortened by 0 bases and J by 5 bases, with 8 bases between the two germline ends. Germline V gene sequence: CDR1 SGHRS, CDR2 YFSETQ. DNA of the CDR3: TGCGCCAGCAGCTTGGGGGGCCGTGAGACCCAGTACTTC. It translates to CASSLGGRETQYF.

The sample holds a few counts of this clone. Within the sample, other DNA sequences also encode this same CDR3. V and J are TRBV5-1 and TRBJ2-7; D gene unclear. Germline values: CDR1 SGHRS, CDR2 YFSETQ. The CDR3 is 11 residues long. The germline V and J ends were trimmed by 5 bases and 3 bases, with 6 bases remaining between them. Here the CDR3 reads CASSGDYEQYF. CDR3 sequence (DNA): TGCGCCAGCAGTGGGGACTACGAGCAGTACTTC. The whole variable domain, filled in from reference TRBV5-1 and TRBJ2-7, reads KAGVTQTPRYLIKTRGQQVTLSCSPISGHRSVSWYQQTPGQGLQFLFEYFSETQRNKGNFPGRFSGRQFSNSRSEMNVSTLELGDSALYLCASSGDYEQYFGPGTRLTVT.

This clone was picked up one time. The chain is built from TRBV6-6 and TRBJ2-5; D is possibly TRBD2 (6 bases). The germline V gene encodes CDR1 MNHNY and CDR2 SVGAGI (reference sequence). This CDR3 is 13 amino acids long. Trimming cost V 7 bases and J 3 bases, with 12 bases left between them. CDR3 region: CASTFGGKETQYF. In nucleotides, the CDR3 is TGTGCCAGCACGTTTGGGGGGAAAGAGACCCAGTACTTC.